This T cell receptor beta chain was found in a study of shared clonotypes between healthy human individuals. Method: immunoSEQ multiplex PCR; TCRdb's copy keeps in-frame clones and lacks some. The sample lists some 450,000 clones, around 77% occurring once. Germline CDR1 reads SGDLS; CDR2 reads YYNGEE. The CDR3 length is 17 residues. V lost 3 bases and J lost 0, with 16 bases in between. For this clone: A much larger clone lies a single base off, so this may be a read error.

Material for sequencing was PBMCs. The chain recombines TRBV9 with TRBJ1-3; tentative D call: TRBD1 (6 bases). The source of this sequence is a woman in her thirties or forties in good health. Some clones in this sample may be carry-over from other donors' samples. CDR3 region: CASSAPGGRNSGNTIYF. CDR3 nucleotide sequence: TGTGCCAGCAGCGCCCCGGGGGGGCGCAACTCTGGAAACACCATATATTTT.